These 27 T cell receptor beta chains originate from one sample sequenced in a study of blood T cell repertoires in COVID-19. Sequencing was performed with immunoSEQ multiplex PCR; in TCRdb, only in-frame clones are kept and a portion is missing. The top ten hold 2.9% of the sample, which has 200,000 to 250,000 clones, around 83% seen once. The sample consisted of peripheral blood. Source of these receptors: a man aged 50 to 59 who had recovered from COVID-19.

The chain uses TRBV6-6 and TRBJ1-5; D is perhaps TRBD1 (5 bases). V lost 8 bases to trimming and J lost 6 bases, with 14 bases between them. Germline CDR1 MNHNY, CDR2 SVGAGI (reference sequence). This CDR3 comprises 13 residues. CDR3 sequence: CASELAGGQPQHF. DNA for the CDR3: TGTGCCAGCGAGTTAGCGGGGGGTCAGCCCCAGCATTTT.

The V and J genes are TRBV19 and TRBJ2-3; the D is unclear. This CDR3 has 11 amino acids. V was clipped by 9 bases and J by 9 bases, with 13 bases between them. CDR1 is LNHDA and CDR2 is SQIVND in the germline V gene (reference sequence). The CDR3 sequence is CASRQVGTQYF. CDR3 DNA sequence: TGTGCCAGCCGGCAGGTTGGGACGCAGTATTTT.

This chain uses TRBV18 with TRBJ2-1; TRBD2 agrees at 9 bases. The CDR3 consists of 14 residues. Germline-derived CDR1 and CDR2 are KGHSH and LQKENI. The trim removed 1 base at V and 8 bases at J, leaving 3 bases unmatched. CDR3 sequence (DNA): TGTGCCAGCTCACCACTAGCGGGGGAGGATGAGCAGTTCTTC. Its protein is CASSPLAGEDEQFF.

The J gene is TRBJ2-1, the V gene TRBV9; 9 bases match TRBD1. The CDR3 runs 17 residues. CDR1 and CDR2 (germline): SGDLS, YYNGEE. V shed 2 bases and J 4 bases; nucleotides not matched to a gene: 10. The CDR3 nucleotides are TGTGCCAGCAGCGTCACCCCCGGACAGGGGAGGTACAATGAGCAGTTCTTC. Residues: CASSVTPGQGRYNEQFF.

The gene calls are TRBV19 and TRBJ2-1; TRBD2 aligns across 7 bases. Per germline, CDR1 LNHDA and CDR2 SQIVND (reference sequence). Unmatched junction bases numbered 11, after V lost 6 bases and J lost 3 bases. The CDR3 has 16 amino acids. CDR3 amino acids: CASSRNGEGVYNEQFF. CDR3 bases: TGTGCCAGTAGCAGAAACGGGGAGGGCGTCTACAATGAGCAGTTCTTC.

V is TRBV30 and J is TRBJ2-5; TRBD2 matches at 7 bases. The CDR3 runs to 14 residues. Germline V CDR1 and CDR2: GTSNPN, SVGIG (reference sequence). Losses at the gene ends were 3 bases for V and 5 bases for J; bases not matched to a gene: 9. Written as DNA, the CDR3 is TGTGCCTGGAGGAGGCCTGGGAGGGCGGAGACCCAGTACTTC. Translating it yields CAWRRPGRAETQYF.

The genes are TRBV19 and TRBJ2-7; TRBD2 agrees at 11 bases. Germline V gives CDR1 LNHDA, CDR2 SQIVND (reference sequence). J gave up 3 bases and V 6 bases, and 16 bases lay outside the gene matches. The CDR3 runs to 18 residues. CDR3 nucleotide sequence: TGTGCCAGTAGCAGGTTAGCGGGGGGGACGGGTCCCAGCTACGAGCAGTACTTC. Translating gives CASSRLAGGTGPSYEQYF.

The rearrangement joins TRBV11-3 to TRBJ2-1; 8 bases are shared with TRBD2. V was pared by 1 base and J by 6 bases, with 8 bases of the junction left unmatched. In germline, CDR1 is SGHNT, CDR2 YENEEA. CDR3 size: 16 residues. CDR3 sequence reads: CASSLGVSGTSNEQFF. The CDR3 DNA follows: TGTGCCAGCAGCTTAGGGGTTAGCGGGACATCCAATGAGCAGTTCTTC.

The rearrangement uses TRBV3-1 (or the pseudogene TRBV3-2) and TRBJ2-2; 7 bases match TRBD1. Germline V gene lookup returns CDR1 LGHDT and CDR2 YNNKEL (reference sequence). The CDR3 is made up of 14 amino acids. Trimming at V came to 5 bases and at J to 5 bases, leaving 5 bases not matched to a gene. CDR3 sequence (DNA): TGTGCCAGCAGCTTCTACAGGGGTACCGGGGAGCTGTTTTTT. Residues: CASSFYRGTGELFF.

This sequence joins TRBV7-9 and TRBJ1-3, with a possible D match to TRBD1 (6 bases). Germline-derived CDR1 and CDR2 are SEHNR and FQNEAQ (reference sequence). V lost 5 bases to trimming and J lost 0 bases, with 8 bases between them. CDR3 length: 14 amino acids. CDR3 region: CASSRDISGNTIYF. CDR3 coding DNA: TGTGCCAGCAGCCGGGACATCTCTGGAAACACCATATATTTT.

This clone was counted once. The chain recombines TRBV3-1 (or the pseudogene TRBV3-2) with TRBJ2-1; 8 positions agree with TRBD1. V was clipped by 0 bases and J by 6 bases; unmatched bases: 7. The CDR3 totals 16 residues. Per the germline V gene, CDR1 is LGHDT and CDR2 is YNNKEL (reference sequence). In DNA, the CDR3 is TGTGCCAGCAGCCAAGATGCCAGGGGGCGGTTCAATGAGCAGTTCTTC. The encoded protein is CASSQDARGRFNEQFF.

The rearrangement joins TRBV27 to TRBJ1-2; TRBD1 matches at 8 bases. V trimming: 6 bases; J trimming: 4 bases; junction bases outside the gene matches: 4. This CDR3 has 13 amino acids. Germline CDR1 is MNHEY and CDR2 is SMNVEV (reference sequence). CDR3 residues: CASSPGQGYGYTF. The DNA of the CDR3 is TGTGCCAGCAGCCCTGGACAGGGCTATGGCTACACCTTC.

The chain combines TRBV3-1 (or the pseudogene TRBV3-2) with TRBJ2-7; 10 bases map to TRBD2. This CDR3 comprises 15 residues. Germline V CDR1 and CDR2: LGHDT, YNNKEL (reference sequence). The V gene end was trimmed by 1 base and the J gene end by 7 bases; junction bases not matched to a gene: 7. The CDR3 sequence: CASSQVGLAAREQYF. For the CDR3, the DNA is TGTGCCAGCAGCCAAGTCGGACTAGCGGCACGAGAGCAGTACTTC.

The sample holds one count of this clone. The V and J genes are TRBV10-1 and TRBJ2-1, with D perhaps TRBD2 (5 bases). V was clipped by 3 bases and J by 5 bases, with 14 bases between them. CDR3 length: 15 residues. Germline CDR1 reads WNHNN; CDR2 reads SYGVQD (reference sequence). The CDR3 region is CASSDRTGLHNEQFF. The DNA for the CDR3 is TGCGCCAGCAGTGACCGAACGGGATTACACAATGAGCAGTTCTTC.

This clone was counted between two and nine times. The chain couples TRBV6-6 to TRBJ1-1; possible D gene TRBD1, 6 bases. The V end was cut by 7 bases, the J end by 4 bases, with 16 bases between. CDR3 length equals 14 residues. The V gene's germline CDR1 is MNHNY and CDR2 SVGAGI (reference sequence). DNA of the CDR3: TGTGCCAGCAATAAACAGGGTACGGGCACTGAAGCTTTCTTT. Translating gives CASNKQGTGTEAFF.

The chain combines TRBV21-1 with TRBJ1-5. TRBV21-1 is a pseudogene locus. This CDR3 has 11 amino acids. The CDR3 here is CASSKRGPQHF. In DNA form, the CDR3 reads TGTGCCAGCAGCAAACGGGGGCCCCAGCATTTT.

V gene TRBV4-1 combines with J gene TRBJ2-1, with no clear D. Trimming shortened V by 0 bases and J by 0 bases, and 12 bases separated the two germline ends. Germline-derived CDR1 and CDR2 are MGHRA and YSYEKL. The CDR3 consists of 17 residues. CDR3 residues: CASSQDIPRSSYNEQFF. In DNA form, the CDR3 reads TGCGCCAGCAGCCAAGATATCCCCCGGAGCTCCTACAATGAGCAGTTCTTC.

This clone was detected only a few times. The chain carries TRBV19 and TRBJ2-7; D is possibly TRBD2 (5 bases). CDR1 and CDR2 (germline): LNHDA, SQIVND (reference sequence). Trimming pared 2 bases from V and 3 bases from J, leaving 11 bases between. This CDR3 contains 14 residues. The CDR3 bases are TGTGCCAGTAGTATACAGTACACTAGCTACGAGCAGTACTTC. This translates into CASSIQYTSYEQYF.

The V and J genes are TRBV20-1 and TRBJ2-7; possible D gene TRBD2, 6 bases. Germline CDR1 reads DFQATT; CDR2 reads SNEGSKA (reference sequence). Trimming pared 3 bases from V and 6 bases from J, leaving 9 bases between. The CDR3 extends over 11 amino acids. The chain's CDR3 is CSASRGGEQYF. The CDR3 coding sequence is TGCAGTGCTAGTCGGGGAGGCGAGCAGTACTTC.

The chain recombines TRBV5-1 with TRBJ1-1, with D possibly matching TRBD1 (5 bases). Germline V gives CDR1 SGHRS, CDR2 YFSETQ. The CDR3 contains 16 residues. Deletions cut 0 bases from V and 1 base from J, with 13 bases between. The CDR3 nucleotides read TGCGCCAGCAGCTTGGCTTCAACAGGCAGGAACACTGAAGCTTTCTTT. This codes for CASSLASTGRNTEAFF.

The chain has TRBV5-5 and TRBJ1-2; D call uncertain. The germline V and J ends were trimmed by 4 bases and 4 bases, with 14 bases remaining between them. CDR1 is SGHKS and CDR2 is YYEKEE in the germline V gene (reference sequence). The length of the CDR3 is 14 residues. The CDR3 region is CASSPRRAAYGYTF. The CDR3 bases are TGTGCCAGCAGCCCCCGGCGGGCAGCCTATGGCTACACCTTC. Together with reference TRBV5-5 and TRBJ1-2, the CDR3 gives the full variable domain: DAGVTQSPTHLIKTRGQQVTLRCSPISGHKSVSWYQQVLGQGPQFIFQYYEKEERGRGNFPDRFSARQFPNYSSELNVNALLLGDSALYLCASSPRRAAYGYTFGSGTRLTVV.

The chain recombines TRBV29-1 with TRBJ2-7; D is uncertain. V gave up 0 bases and J gave up 0 bases, with 12 bases separating them. This CDR3 comprises 15 residues. Germline-derived CDR1 and CDR2 are SQVTM and ANQGSEA. The CDR3 loop is CSVEDSNDNSYEQYF. DNA of the CDR3: TGCAGCGTTGAAGACTCAAACGACAACTCCTACGAGCAGTACTTC.

The chain couples TRBV3-1 (or the pseudogene TRBV3-2) to TRBJ1-1, with D hard to call. CDR3 length equals 14 residues. Trimming cost V 3 bases and J 2 bases, with 10 bases left between them. Germline V CDR1 and CDR2: LGHDT, YNNKEL (reference sequence). The CDR3 DNA is TGTGCCAGCAGCCAGTCGTGGGCCAACACTGAAGCTTTCTTT. It specifies CASSQSWANTEAFF.

This clone has just a few counts. This sample also contains other DNA sequences that code for the same CDR3. The chain links TRBV6-5 to TRBJ1-1; 7 positions agree with TRBD1. V shed 5 bases and J 1 base; nucleotides not matched to a gene: 1. Germline-derived CDR1 and CDR2 are MNHEY and SVGAGI. The CDR3 runs to 13 residues. CDR3 residues: CASSRQGNTEAFF. CDR3 nucleotides: TGTGCCAGCAGTAGACAGGGGAACACTGAAGCTTTCTTT.

This rearrangement joins TRBV6-5 to TRBJ1-2, with D maybe TRBD1 (6 bases). From germline, CDR1 is MNHEY and CDR2 SVGAGI. V was trimmed by 6 bases and J by 10 bases, leaving 21 bases between them. The CDR3 sequence is 14 residues long. Here the CDR3 DNA reads TGTGCCAGCAGCAACATCCGGGACACACTGGACTACACCTTC. Protein: CASSNIRDTLDYTF.

This clone was seen more than once but under ten times. The V gene is TRBV2, the J gene TRBJ2-3; unclear D gene. Germline V gene data show CDR1 as SNHLY and CDR2 as FYNNEI. With 2 bases removed from V and 7 bases from J, the gap between germline ends came to 19 bases. The CDR3 has 16 residues. The CDR3 DNA reads TGTGCCAGCAGTGAAATCGAAAGCATCATACTGAATACGCAGTATTTT. As protein: CASSEIESIILNTQYF.

The chain links TRBV4-1 to TRBJ2-5; D unresolved. Germline V gene sequence: CDR1 MGHRA, CDR2 YSYEKL. The length of the CDR3 is 13 residues. The germline V and J ends were trimmed by 1 base and 5 bases, with 8 bases remaining between them. This CDR3 reads CASSQVPRETQYF. CDR3 DNA: TGCGCCAGCAGCCAAGTTCCCCGGGAGACCCAGTACTTC.